This T cell receptor beta chain is drawn from a study of OX40 agonist ivuxolimab in advanced cancers. Regarding the study as a whole: Partial responders at 0.1-3.0 mg/kg showed near-lowest clonal expansion. CD8+ T cells showed, on average, more clonal expansion than CD4+ cells.

Germline CDR1 reads SQVTM; CDR2 reads ANQGSEA. This CDR3 spans 13 amino acids. V lost 7 bases to trimming and J lost 9 bases, with 16 bases between them. Patients were ruled out by autoimmune disease history or systemic immunosuppression. Samples of blood were obtained at baseline, on cycle 4 day 1, and on cycle 7 day 1. Comment on this clone: Its cognate antigen is unknown.

Libraries were prepared by immunoSEQ multiplex PCR; TCRdb keeps only in-frame clonotypes and omits some of them. This table has about 48,000 clones, 65% to 85% appearing once. The rearrangement joins TRBV29-1 to TRBJ1-6, with D possibly matching TRBD1 (5 bases). The sequencing used CD4+ or CD8+ T cells sorted from blood, collected in a trial of the OX40 agonist ivuxolimab. This sequence originates from an adult with an advanced solid tumor such as melanoma, head and neck, liver or kidney cancer. CDR3 protein: CSASVREGSPLHF. The CDR3 DNA reads as TGCAGCGCATCCGTCAGGGAGGGTTCACCCCTCCACTTT. The whole variable domain, filled in from reference TRBV29-1 and TRBJ1-6, reads SAVISQKPSRDICQRGTSLTIQCQVDSQVTMMFWYRQQPGQSLTLIATANQGSEATYESGFVIDKFPISRPNLTFSTLTVSNMSPEDSSIYLCSASVREGSPLHFGNGTRLTVT.